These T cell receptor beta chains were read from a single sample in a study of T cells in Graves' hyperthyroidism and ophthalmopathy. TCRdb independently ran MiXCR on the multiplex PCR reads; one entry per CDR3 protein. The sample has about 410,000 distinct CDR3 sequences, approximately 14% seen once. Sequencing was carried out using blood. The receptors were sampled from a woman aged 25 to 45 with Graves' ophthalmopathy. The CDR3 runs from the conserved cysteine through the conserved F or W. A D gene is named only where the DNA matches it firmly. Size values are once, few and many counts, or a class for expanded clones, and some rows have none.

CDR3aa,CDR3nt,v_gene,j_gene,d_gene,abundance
CASSQDRARYNEQFF,TGTGCCAGCAGCCAAGATAGGGCCCGGTACAATGAGCAGTTCTTC,TRBV4-2,TRBJ2-1,.,many
CASSEFEDSYEQYF,TGTGCCAGCAGTGAATTCGAGGACTCCTACGAGCAGTACTTC,TRBV25-1,TRBJ2-7,.,many
CASRGQGKRGLETQYF,TGTGCCAGCAGGGGCCAGGGGAAGCGGGGTTTAGAGACCCAGTACTTC,TRBV27,TRBJ2-5,.,many
CASSLVSPSGQGVDSPLHF,TGTGCCAGCAGCTTAGTATCCCCATCCGGACAGGGCGTGGATTCACCCCTCCACTTT,TRBV11-2,TRBJ1-6,TRBD1,.
CASSSGQHTGELFF,TGTGCCAGCAGTTCGGGACAGCACACCGGGGAGCTGTTTTTT,TRBV28,TRBJ2-2,TRBD1,many
CATGGGRPSYNEQFF,TGTGCCACCGGCGGGGGGCGGCCCTCCTACAATGAGCAGTTCTTC,TRBV3-1,TRBJ2-1,TRBD2,many
CSARTLTYEQYF,TGCAGTGCCCGGACACTTACCTACGAGCAGTACTTC,TRBV20-1,TRBJ2-7,.,many
CSARGSGANVLTF,TGCAGTGCTAGGGGCTCTGGGGCCAACGTCCTGACTTTC,TRBV20-1,TRBJ2-6,.,many
CASRIRDPSTDTQYF,TGTGCCAGCAGGATAAGGGACCCCAGCACAGATACGCAGTATTTT,TRBV2,TRBJ2-3,.,many
CASSFYVAGDGYTF,TGTGCCAGCAGCTTTTACGTAGCGGGGGACGGCTACACCTTC,TRBV11-1,TRBJ1-2,.,many